Reported below is one T cell receptor beta chain. The record originates from a study of T-cell reconstitution after alpha-beta-depleted transplantation in children. The length of the CDR3 is 12 residues. The V gene end was trimmed by 7 bases and the J gene end by 5 bases; junction bases not matched to a gene: 5. Germline values: CDR1 SQVTM, CDR2 ANQGSEA. The library targeted TCRbeta and was prepared with unique molecular identifiers. TCRdb itself ran the PCR reads through MiXCR, one entry per CDR3 protein. The table lists about 610,000 distinct CDR3 sequences, about 10% of them singletons. The chain links TRBV29-1 to TRBJ2-3, with 8 bases identical to TRBD1. This specimen consisted of PBMCs from the stem cell graft donor, obtained from the stem cell graft. The clonotype was recovered from a human donor who donated a stem cell graft to a child with acute myeloid leukemia. The CDR3 bases are TGCAGCGCCCCAGACAGGGGAGATACGCAGTATTTT. It codes for CSAPDRGDTQYF.